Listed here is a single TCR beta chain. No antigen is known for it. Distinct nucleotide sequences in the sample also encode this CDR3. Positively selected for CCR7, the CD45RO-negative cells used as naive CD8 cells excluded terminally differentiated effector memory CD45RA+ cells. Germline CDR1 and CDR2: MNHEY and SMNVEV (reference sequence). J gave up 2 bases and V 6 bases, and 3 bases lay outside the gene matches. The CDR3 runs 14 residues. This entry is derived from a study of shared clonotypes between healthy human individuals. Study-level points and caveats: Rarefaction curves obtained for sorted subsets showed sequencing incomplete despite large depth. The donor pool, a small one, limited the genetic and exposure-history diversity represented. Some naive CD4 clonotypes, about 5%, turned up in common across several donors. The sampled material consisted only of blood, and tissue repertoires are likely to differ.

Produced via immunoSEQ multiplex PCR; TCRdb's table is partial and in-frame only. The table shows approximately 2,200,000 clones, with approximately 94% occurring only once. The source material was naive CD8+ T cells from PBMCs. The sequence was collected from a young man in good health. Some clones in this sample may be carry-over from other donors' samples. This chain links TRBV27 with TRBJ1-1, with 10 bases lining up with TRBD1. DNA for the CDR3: TGTGCCAGCAGAGACAGGGGGCTAAACACTGAAGCTTTCTTT. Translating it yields CASRDRGLNTEAFF.